In its sample, the clone carrying this T cell receptor (beta chain) was seen a few times. No antigen is known for it. The CDR3 sequence is 20 residues long. Germline trimming cut 0 bases from V and 0 bases from J; bases unmatched to any gene: 16. CDR1 and CDR2 from the germline V gene are SQVTM and ANQGSEA. The record originates from a study of T-cell memory formation after mild COVID-19. Each CDR3 protein is one row after TCRdb ran MiXCR on the 5' RACE reads. This sample has 470,000 or so distinct CDR3 sequences; around 25% occur once, and the top ten carry roughly an eighth. Findings and limits, study-wide: Among clones peaking at day 37 in the second wave, SARS-CoV-2 specificity remained unconfirmed. Within pre-infection memory, some responding clones were found, suggesting cross-reactive memory joined.

The chain has TRBV29-1 and TRBJ2-1, with 8 bases aligning to TRBD2. The specimen sequenced was PBMCs or a T cell subset sorted from them (not recorded which). The receptor was derived from an adult woman who had mild COVID-19 (a few samples of this study predate the infection). Cell type and time point are not known. CDR3 sequence reads: CSVEEIRGRGGRPSYNEQFF. The CDR3 region has the DNA TGCAGCGTTGAAGAAATAAGGGGCAGGGGCGGGAGGCCCTCCTACAATGAGCAGTTCTTC.